This T cell receptor beta chain was sequenced in a study of vaccination and CD4 T cells after COVID-19. Study as a whole: Six males and four females, two of them Hispanic, were enrolled as convalescents. Investigators drew the post-COVID samples a median approximately 100 days after diagnosis, with a range of 35 to 161.

Concerning this clonotype: What it recognizes is unknown.

Whole-study findings and limits: Within convalescent individuals, 304 out of 307 vaccine-specific clones proved to be spike mono-reactive.

Oncomine TCR Beta short-read sequencing was applied to DNA from cultured CD4+ T cells. A single record per CDR3 protein comes from TCRdb applying MiXCR to the PCR reads. This repertoire shows around 10,000 distinct CDR3 sequences, less than 35% found once; its top ten account for nearly 30%. Documented treatment: approximately 10-day PBMC culture with coronavirus spike peptide pools or control peptides (ViraFEST assay). The V end lost 5 bases, the J end lost 3 bases, and 13 bases lay between the germline ends. The CDR3 is 14 amino acids. Germline V gives CDR1 LNHDA, CDR2 SQIVND (reference sequence). The gene calls are TRBV19 and TRBJ2-5, with a possible D match to TRBD2 (7 bases). The origin of this receptor is a human donor with COVID-19. The material sequenced was cultured CD4+ T cells from blood. This CDR3 reads CASSPGGREETQYF. The CDR3 nucleotides are TGTGCCAGTAGTCCGGGGGGCCGAGAAGAGACCCAGTACTTC.